The 18 T cell receptor beta chains below were found in one sample sequenced in a study of cytomegalovirus exposure and HLA in healthy donors. Researchers ran the PCR with 60 Vbeta and 13 Jbeta primers. TCRdb's copy holds only in-frame clones and misses some; the assay was immunoSEQ multiplex PCR. The repertoire holds approximately 170,000 clones, with roughly 80% as singletons. The specimen sequenced was PBMCs. Receptor source: a male donor in good health and CMV-seronegative.

This chain connects TRBV2 to TRBJ1-5; D is unclear. V lost 7 bases to trimming and J lost 8 bases, with 12 bases between them. The CDR3 is 12 residues long. Germline loops: CDR1 SNHLY, CDR2 FYNNEI. The CDR3 is CASKSAEKPQHF. DNA of the CDR3: TGTGCCAGCAAGTCCGCGGAGAAGCCCCAGCATTTT.

J is TRBJ2-5 and V is TRBV5-1; 9 bases match TRBD1. The CDR3 consists of 18 residues. Germline assignment: CDR1 SGHRS and CDR2 YFSETQ. Trimming at V came to 3 bases and at J to 5 bases, leaving 17 bases not matched to a gene. CDR3 DNA sequence: TGCGCCAGCAGCTCACCCCCGGGACAGGGACCTCTGAGGGAGACCCAGTACTTC. The encoded protein is CASSSPPGQGPLRETQYF.

V usage is TRBV12-5 and J usage is TRBJ2-1, with D possibly TRBD2 on 6 matching bases. In germline, CDR1 is LGHNT, CDR2 FRNRAP. This CDR3 contains 15 residues. Trimming took off 6 bases at V and 6 bases at J, with 18 bases between the two ends. The CDR3 nucleotides read TGTGCTAGTGGGCGAGGGACGGGGGAAGCCAATGAGCAGTTCTTC. Protein product: CASGRGTGEANEQFF. The variable domain in full, with the rest retrieved from reference TRBV12-5 and TRBJ2-1, is DARVTQTPRHKVTEMGQEVTMRCQPILGHNTVFWYRQTMMQGLELLAYFRNRAPLDDSGMPKDRFSAEMPDATLATLKIQPSEPRDSAVYFCASGRGTGEANEQFFGPGTRLTVL.

Only a few counts were recorded for this clone. Written as DNA, the CDR3 is TGCGCCAGCAGCCAAGATGTGGGAGGGACCTACAATGAGCAGTTCTTC. As protein: CASSQDVGGTYNEQFF. This chain links TRBV4-1 with TRBJ2-1; TRBD2 matches at 7 bases. The trim removed 0 bases at V and 2 bases at J, leaving 4 bases unmatched. Per the germline V gene, CDR1 is MGHRA and CDR2 is YSYEKL. The CDR3 runs 16 residues.

J is TRBJ1-5 and V is TRBV10-3; a weak D match, TRBD1 (5 bases). The CDR3 consists of 14 residues. CDR1 is ENHRY, CDR2 SYGVKD, per germline. V gave up 6 bases and J gave up 1 base, with 10 bases separating them. Here the CDR3 DNA reads TGTGCCATCAGCAATCAGGGAAGCAATCAGCCCCAGCATTTT. Its translation: CAISNQGSNQPQHF.

This chain joins TRBV29-1 and TRBJ2-5; D might be TRBD2 (6 bases). With the DNA end fitting TRBJ2-7 better, the J assignment may be wrong. The CDR3 contains 12 residues. The germline gives CDR1 SQVTM, CDR2 ANQGSEA. The CDR3 region has the DNA TGCAGCGTTGGGTCTAGCGACTACGAGCAGTACTTC. This translates into CSVGSSDYEQYF.

The genes are TRBV6-1 and TRBJ1-1; TRBD1 might be the D (5 bases). Per the germline V gene, CDR1 is MNHNS and CDR2 is SASEGT. This CDR3 has 13 residues. The V end lost 4 bases, the J end lost 8 bases, and 14 bases lay between the germline ends. The CDR3 sequence is CASSVEGTTEAFF. The CDR3, as DNA: TGTGCCAGCAGTGTGGAAGGGACTACCGAAGCTTTCTTT.

The CDR3 sequence: CASSTLMGQGHNEQFF. CDR3 DNA sequence: TGTGCCAGTAGTACCCTCATGGGACAGGGCCACAATGAGCAGTTCTTC. The gene calls are TRBV19 and TRBJ2-1; 9 bases agree with TRBD1. There are 16 residues in the CDR3. From germline, CDR1 is LNHDA and CDR2 SQIVND (reference sequence). The V segment lost 4 bases and the J segment 5 bases; nucleotides outside the gene matches: 9.

V is TRBV27 and J is TRBJ1-1, with D possibly matching TRBD1 (6 bases). Germline lookup yields CDR1 MNHEY and CDR2 SMNVEV (reference sequence). The CDR3 is 14 residues long. Trimming stripped 5 bases from V and 5 bases from J, with 15 bases between. In nucleotides, the CDR3 is TGTGCCAGCAGTCCATGGACAGAAGGAACTGAAGCTTTCTTT. Its protein product is CASSPWTEGTEAFF.

The chain combines TRBV5-1 with TRBJ2-3; 8 bases match TRBD2. J gave up 0 bases and V 0 bases, and 0 bases lay outside the gene matches. The CDR3 runs to 15 residues. The germline V gene encodes CDR1 SGHRS and CDR2 YFSETQ. The CDR3 nucleotides read TGCGCCAGCAGCTTGGTAGCGGGGAGCACAGATACGCAGTATTTT. It yields the protein CASSLVAGSTDTQYF.

The chain is built from TRBV5-4 and TRBJ1-4, with a possible D match to TRBD1 (5 bases). Germline lookup yields CDR1 SGHNT and CDR2 YYREEE (reference sequence). The CDR3 has 14 amino acids. V was cut by 4 bases and J by 0 bases, with 7 bases left in between. CDR3 protein: CASSQGATNEKLFF. The CDR3 DNA follows: TGTGCCAGCAGCCAGGGTGCAACTAATGAAAAACTGTTTTTT.

The gene calls are TRBV7-9 and TRBJ2-1, with 8 bases lining up with TRBD1. Germline assignment: CDR1 SEHNR and CDR2 FQNEAQ (reference sequence). CDR3 length: 14 amino acids. The V segment lost 2 bases and the J segment 6 bases; nucleotides outside the gene matches: 3. CDR3 in amino acids: CASSLTGGLNEQFF. CDR3 in DNA: TGTGCCAGCAGCTTAACAGGGGGGCTCAATGAGCAGTTCTTC.

The chain has TRBV18 and TRBJ1-4, with D possibly TRBD1 on 6 matching bases. The V gene lost 5 bases and the J gene lost 8 bases, with 24 bases spanning the gap. Germline CDR1 reads KGHSH; CDR2 reads LQKENI. The CDR3 runs 17 residues. CDR3 sequence (DNA): TGTGCCAGCTCAGAAGGGACAAGGCTCACCTCAGGGGAAAAACTGTTTTTT. Translated, it gives CASSEGTRLTSGEKLFF. Complete variable domain (other parts from reference TRBV18 and TRBJ1-4): NAGVMQNPRHLVRRRGQEARLRCSPMKGHSHVYWYRQLPEEGLKFMVYLQKENIIDESGMPKERFSAEFPKEGPSILRIQQVVRGDSAAYFCASSEGTRLTSGEKLFFGSGTQLSVL.

The chain uses TRBV5-1 and TRBJ2-3; 11 nucleotides line up with TRBD2. In germline, CDR1 is SGHRS, CDR2 YFSETQ. There are 14 residues in the CDR3. J was trimmed by 5 bases and V by 5 bases; bases with no gene match: 4. The CDR3 region has the DNA TGCGCCAGCAGGACTAGCGGGATGGGAGATACGCAGTATTTT. It yields the protein CASRTSGMGDTQYF.

V and J are TRBV7-3 and TRBJ2-5, with 11 bases identical to TRBD2. Germline V lookup: CDR1 SGHTA, CDR2 FQGTGA. After removal of 2 bases from V and 1 base from J, the junction contained 3 bases not matched to a gene. The CDR3 sequence is 16 residues long. The CDR3 DNA follows: TGTGCCAGCAGCTTATCCCTAGCGGGGGGCCAAGAGACCCAGTACTTC. Protein: CASSLSLAGGQETQYF. Together with reference TRBV7-3 and TRBJ2-5, the CDR3 gives the full variable domain: GAGVSQTPSNKVTEKGKYVELRCDPISGHTALYWYRQSLGQGPEFLIYFQGTGAADDSGLPNDRFFAVRPEGSVSTLKIQRTERGDSAVYLCASSLSLAGGQETQYFGPGTRLLVL.

This chain connects TRBV4-1 to TRBJ1-1, with 8 bases matching TRBD1. CDR1 is MGHRA and CDR2 is YSYEKL in the germline V gene. This CDR3 has 16 amino acids. Losses at the gene ends were 2 bases for V and 1 base for J; bases not matched to a gene: 6. The chain's CDR3 is CASSQHPGGTNTEAFF. CDR3 bases: TGCGCCAGCAGCCAACACCCAGGGGGCACGAACACTGAAGCTTTCTTT.

The rearrangement links TRBV28 to TRBJ1-4; perhaps TRBD1 as D (6 bases). Germline CDR1 is MDHEN and CDR2 is SYDVKM. V lost 7 bases, J lost 7 bases, and 19 bases lay in between. The CDR3 consists of 15 residues. The CDR3 nucleotides read TGTGCCAGCACCGAGGGGGGGCGCGAAGGTGAAAAACTGTTTTTT. It is translated as CASTEGGREGEKLFF.

V usage is TRBV6-1 and J usage is TRBJ1-3, with a tentative D call TRBD1 (5 bases). Germline values: CDR1 MNHNS, CDR2 SASEGT. The length of the CDR3 is 12 residues. Trimming took off 8 bases at V and 6 bases at J, with 11 bases between the two ends. CDR3 in DNA: TGTGCCAGCTACTTTGGGGCAAACACCATATATTTT. This codes for CASYFGANTIYF.